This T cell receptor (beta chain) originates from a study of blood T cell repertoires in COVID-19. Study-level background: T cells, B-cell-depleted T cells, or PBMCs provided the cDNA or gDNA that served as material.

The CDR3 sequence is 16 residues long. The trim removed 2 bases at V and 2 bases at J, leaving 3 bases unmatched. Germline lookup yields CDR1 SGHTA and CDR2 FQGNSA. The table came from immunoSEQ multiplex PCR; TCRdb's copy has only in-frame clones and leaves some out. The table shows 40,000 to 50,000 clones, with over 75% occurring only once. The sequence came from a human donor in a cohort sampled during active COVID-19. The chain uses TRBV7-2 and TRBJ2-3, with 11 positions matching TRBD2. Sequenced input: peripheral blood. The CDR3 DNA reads TGTGCCAGCAGCTTACCTAGCGGGAGGTTCACAGATACGCAGTATTTT. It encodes CASSLPSGRFTDTQYF.